A single sample gave rise to the 5 T cell receptor beta chains below, sequenced in a study of T cell repertoires in cytomegalovirus infection. TCRdb independently ran MiXCR on the reads; one entry per CDR3 protein. The table lists 200,000 to 250,000 distinct CDR3 sequences, 20% to 25% of them singletons, with approximately 18% in the top ten. The sample taken for sequencing was CD8+ T cells from PBMCs. These receptors all stem from a human donor in good health (CMV status not recorded). Some clones in this sample may be carry-over from other donors' samples.

V is TRBV2 and J is TRBJ1-6; D not certain. The V gene lost 6 bases and the J gene lost 0 bases, with 12 bases spanning the gap. The length of the CDR3 is 16 residues. CDR1 SNHLY and CDR2 FYNNEI come from the germline V gene. The CDR3 DNA sequence: TGTGCCAGCAGGATGGGGTCTAGCTCCTATAATTCACCCCTCCACTTT. Protein product: CASRMGSSSYNSPLHF.

This clonotype was seen only a few times. The chain is built from TRBV7-9 and TRBJ2-7, with D unresolved. Germline V gene sequence: CDR1 SEHNR, CDR2 FQNEAQ (reference sequence). V lost 2 bases to trimming and J lost 7 bases, with 9 bases between them. The CDR3 consists of 12 residues. The CDR3 region is CASSLTSSEQYF. CDR3 DNA: TGTGCCAGCAGCTTAACCTCCTCAGAGCAGTACTTC.

This clonotype was found a few times. The V call is TRBV6-1, the J call TRBJ2-7; D is uncertain. Looked up from germline, CDR1 is MNHNS and CDR2 is SASEGT. The CDR3 runs 12 residues. V lost 3 bases and J 4 bases, leaving 7 bases between the germline ends. The CDR3 reads CASSEAPYEQYF. The CDR3 DNA sequence: TGTGCCAGCAGTGAGGCCCCGTACGAGCAGTACTTC.

This chain joins TRBV11-2 and TRBJ2-7, with 7 bases lining up with TRBD1. This CDR3 contains 16 residues. Losses at the gene ends were 7 bases for V and 3 bases for J; bases not matched to a gene: 15. Germline CDR1 is SGHAT and CDR2 is FQNNGV. The CDR3 is CASTTWSGQRYYEQYF. CDR3 DNA: TGTGCCAGCACCACCTGGTCGGGACAGCGTTACTACGAGCAGTACTTC. The full variable domain, with the rest looked up from reference TRBV11-2 and TRBJ2-7, is EAGVAQSPRYKIIEKRQSVAFWCNPISGHATLYWYQQILGQGPKLLIQFQNNGVVDDSQLPKDRFSAERLKGVDSTLKIQPAKLEDSAVYLCASTTWSGQRYYEQYFGPGTRLTVT.

There are many counts of this clonotype. V is TRBV7-8 and J is TRBJ1-2; possibly TRBD1 for D (5 bases). The germline V gene has CDR1 SGHVS and CDR2 FQNEAQ. The V gene lost 1 base and the J gene lost 8 bases, with 14 bases spanning the gap. This CDR3 contains 14 residues. This CDR3 is CASSLDPGPWGYTF. In DNA, the CDR3 is TGTGCCAGCAGCTTAGACCCAGGGCCGTGGGGCTACACCTTC.